The present T cell receptor (beta chain) was sequenced within a study of blood T cell repertoires in COVID-19. Assay used: immunoSEQ multiplex PCR; TCRdb lists only in-frame clones, some missing. The sample lists some 360,000 clones, roughly 89% occurring once. Patients in Seattle were enrolled during active infection, then followed longitudinally. Input material: peripheral blood. The TCR was taken from a woman aged 55-70 years with COVID-19, enrolled during active disease.

The CDR3 DNA is TGCGCCAGCAGAAGAGGAGCCTACAATGAGCAGTTCTTC. Translating gives CASRRGAYNEQFF. The chain carries TRBV5-1 and TRBJ2-1; D is unclear. In germline, CDR1 is SGHRS, CDR2 YFSETQ. This CDR3 contains 13 residues. V gave up 5 bases and J gave up 2 bases, with 8 bases separating them.